Presented here are 11 T cell receptor beta chains from one specimen sequenced in a study of monozygotic twins with inflammatory bowel disease (dated by TCRdb to the late 2010s). Library creation used 5' RACE. Instrument used: Illumina HiSeq 2500. TCRdb reprocessed the sequencing reads and holds a single record per CDR3 protein sequence, with no DNA. This sample's table has entries for 150,000 to 200,000 distinct CDR3 sequences. The top ten hold about 8% of the sample. The sample comprised blood. The receptors shown here come from a human donor with ulcerative colitis or Crohn's disease, or a healthy co-twin of an affected twin (not recorded which).

The chain uses TRBV6-2 or TRBV6-3 and TRBJ2-4; TCRdb's assignment of TRBD1 cannot be checked, as there is no DNA. Germline CDR1 MNHEY, CDR2 SVGEGT. The CDR3 has 15 amino acids. The CDR3 loop reads CASSYGRFAKNIQYF.

The rearrangement uses TRBV4-3 and TRBJ1-2. The CDR3 length is 14 residues. CDR1 and CDR2 from the germline V gene are LGHNA and YSLEER. CDR3 sequence: CASSQESTLYGYTF.

J is TRBJ2-2 and V is TRBV11-2; TCRdb reports TRBD2, a call that lacks DNA to check it against. The germline CDR1 and CDR2 sequences are SGHAT and FQNNGV. The CDR3 covers 14 residues. CDR3 residues: CASSPTMGPGELFF.

The chain recombines TRBV7-9 with TRBJ2-3; TCRdb calls TRBD1, which cannot be checked without DNA. Germline CDR1 is SEHNR and CDR2 is FQNEAQ (reference sequence). The CDR3 spans 15 residues. The CDR3 sequence: CASSSGTGYMNTLYF.

The J gene is TRBJ1-1, the V gene TRBV5-5; TCRdb's D gene call, TRBD1, goes unchecked for lack of DNA. CDR1 SGHKS and CDR2 YYEKEE come from the germline V gene (reference sequence). This CDR3 contains 16 residues. CDR3 residues: CASSFPNPGGRSEAFF.

This rearrangement joins TRBV30 to TRBJ2-3; TCRdb indicates TRBD1, and absent DNA this call remains unverified. The germline V gene has CDR1 GTSNPN and CDR2 SVGIG (reference sequence). The CDR3 has 13 amino acids. CDR3 protein: CAWSQGAVFWQYF.

The chain links TRBV4-3 to TRBJ2-7; TCRdb selects TRBD2, and the lack of DNA leaves this call unchecked. Germline assignment: CDR1 LGHNA and CDR2 YSLEER. CDR3 length: 16 amino acids. The chain's CDR3 is CASSQATGTGLYEQYF.

J is TRBJ2-1 and V is TRBV18; TCRdb proposes TRBD2, but this gene call is untestable without DNA. From germline, CDR1 is KGHSH and CDR2 LQKENI. The CDR3 totals 15 residues. CDR3 amino acids: CASSPQLDSYNEQFF.

The V call is TRBV5-1, the J call TRBJ2-1; TCRdb calls TRBD2, which cannot be checked without DNA. Germline values: CDR1 SGHRS, CDR2 YFSETQ. There are 17 residues in the CDR3. CDR3 sequence: CASSLVPSGVPYNEQFF.

The genes are TRBV20-1 and TRBJ1-1; with no DNA, the TCRdb D assignment of TRBD1 cannot be verified. The CDR3 loop spans 14 amino acids. The germline V gene encodes CDR1 DFQATT and CDR2 SNEGSKA (reference sequence). The CDR3 loop reads CSAGDRGLNTEAFF.

The V gene is TRBV10-3, the J gene TRBJ2-2; TCRdb selects TRBD1, and the lack of DNA leaves this call unchecked. The CDR3 sequence is 16 residues long. Germline V gene lookup returns CDR1 ENHRY and CDR2 SYGVKD. CDR3 residues: CAISAGQGMNTGELFF.